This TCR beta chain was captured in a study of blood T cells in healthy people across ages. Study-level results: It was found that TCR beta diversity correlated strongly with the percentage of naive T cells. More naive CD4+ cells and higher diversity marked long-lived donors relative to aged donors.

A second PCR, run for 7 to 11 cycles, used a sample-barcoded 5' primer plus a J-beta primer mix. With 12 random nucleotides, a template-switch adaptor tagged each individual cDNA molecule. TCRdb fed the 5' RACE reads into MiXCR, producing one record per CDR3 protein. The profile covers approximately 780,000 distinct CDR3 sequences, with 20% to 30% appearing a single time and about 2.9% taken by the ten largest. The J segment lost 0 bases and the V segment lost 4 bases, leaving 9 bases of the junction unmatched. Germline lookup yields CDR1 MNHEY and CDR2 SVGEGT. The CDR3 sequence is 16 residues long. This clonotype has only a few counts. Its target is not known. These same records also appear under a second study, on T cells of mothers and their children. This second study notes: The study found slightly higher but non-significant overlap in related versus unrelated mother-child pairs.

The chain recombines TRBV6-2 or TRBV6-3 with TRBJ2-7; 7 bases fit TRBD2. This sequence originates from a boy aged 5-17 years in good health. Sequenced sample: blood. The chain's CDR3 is CASSSIGGTASYEQYF. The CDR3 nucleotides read TGTGCCAGCAGTTCTATCGGGGGGACGGCCTCCTACGAGCAGTACTTC.